One sample yielded the 10 T cell receptor beta chains listed below, sequenced in a study of blood T cells in healthy people across ages. Primers used in a second PCR of about 7 to 12 cycles were a sample-barcoded 5' primer and a J-beta primer mix. TCRdb reprocessed the 5' RACE reads with MiXCR, giving one entry per CDR3 protein. Here the sample spans hundreds of thousands of distinct CDR3 sequences, 30% to 45% being singletons. The sequenced material came from blood. These receptors were obtained from a man aged 18 to 29 in good health.

The chain is built from TRBV20-1 and TRBJ2-1; 9 bases fit TRBD2. This CDR3 has 13 amino acids. Germline V gene lookup returns CDR1 DFQATT and CDR2 SNEGSKA (reference sequence). V lost 3 bases, J lost 9 bases, and 6 bases stayed unmatched. The CDR3, as DNA: TGCAGTGCTAGGGGACTAGCTGTTAGTGAGCAGTTCTTC. It encodes CSARGLAVSEQFF.

J is TRBJ2-5 and V is TRBV20-1, with unresolved D. CDR1 is DFQATT and CDR2 is SNEGSKA in the germline V gene (reference sequence). V was cut by 6 bases and J by 11 bases, with 13 bases left in between. The CDR3 has 10 amino acids. CDR3 DNA: TGCAGTGCCTACGGCGAAAAGCAGTACTTC. Its translation is CSAYGEKQYF.

This CDR3 is CASRMATSPGAKNIQYF. Here the CDR3 DNA reads TGTGCCAGCAGGATGGCGACTAGCCCGGGGGCCAAAAACATTCAGTACTTC. The V and J genes are TRBV6-6 and TRBJ2-4; 7 bases match TRBD2. J lost 1 base, V lost 6 bases, and 12 bases had no gene match. This CDR3 comprises 17 residues. The germline V gene has CDR1 MNHNY and CDR2 SVGAGI (reference sequence).

The J gene is TRBJ1-1, the V gene TRBV25-1; 12 bases align to TRBD1. CDR3 length equals 16 residues. V dropped 6 bases and J dropped 5; count of bases not matched to a gene: 10. Germline-derived CDR1 and CDR2 are MGHDK and SYGVNS. The CDR3 region has the DNA TGTGCCAGCAGCGCATTGGGACAGGGGGCGATAACTGAAGCTTTCTTT. Translating it yields CASSALGQGAITEAFF. Together with reference TRBV25-1 and TRBJ1-1, the CDR3 gives the full variable domain: EADIYQTPRYLVIGTGKKITLECSQTMGHDKMYWYQQDPGMELHLIHYSYGVNSTEKGDLSSESTVSRIRTEHFPLTLESARPSHTSQYLCASSALGQGAITEAFFGQGTRLTVV.

This clonotype was recorded at least ten times. In nucleotides, the CDR3 is TGCGCCAGCAGCCAAGAGGGGGCTAGCGGCGATACGCAGTATTTT. Translated: CASSQEGASGDTQYF. J is TRBJ2-3 and V is TRBV4-3; D is perhaps TRBD2 (7 bases). This CDR3 comprises 15 residues. V lost 0 bases to trimming and J lost 6 bases, with 13 bases between them. The germline gives CDR1 LGHNA, CDR2 YSLEER.

This clonotype was recorded a few times. The V and J genes are TRBV13 and TRBJ2-4; D not certain. TRBJ2-7 explains the end of the DNA better; the J call may be wrong. Germline V gene data show CDR1 as PRHDT and CDR2 as FYEKMQ (reference sequence). This CDR3 comprises 13 residues. For the CDR3, the DNA is TGTGCCAGCAGCTCCCTCGGAGTGTACGAGCAGTACTTC. It yields the protein CASSSLGVYEQYF.

V and J are TRBV4-2 and TRBJ2-1; 8 nucleotides match TRBD2. The V gene's germline CDR1 is LGHNA and CDR2 YNFKEQ. The CDR3 sequence is 16 residues long. Losses at the gene ends were 4 bases for V and 2 bases for J; bases not matched to a gene: 7. DNA for the CDR3: TGTGCCAGCAGCCGAGAATCGGGGGGGGCCTACAATGAGCAGTTCTTC. Residues: CASSRESGGAYNEQFF.

The chain links TRBV20-1 to TRBJ2-1; D may match TRBD1 or TRBD2 (5 bases each). The CDR3 is 15 residues long. Trimming took 2 bases from V and 3 from J, leaving 14 bases between them. Germline CDR1 and CDR2: DFQATT and SNEGSKA (reference sequence). CDR3 in DNA: TGCAGTGCTAGACTTCCGGGACCCCGCTACAATGAGCAGTTCTTC. Translation: CSARLPGPRYNEQFF.

This chain links TRBV6-5 with TRBJ1-1, with no clear D. V lost 0 bases, J lost 7 bases, and 9 bases lay in between. This CDR3 spans 13 amino acids. The V gene's germline CDR1 is MNHEY and CDR2 SVGAGI. The CDR3 loop reads CASSYSPGVEAFF. The CDR3 DNA is TGTGCCAGCAGTTACTCACCGGGCGTTGAAGCTTTCTTT.

The chain combines TRBV5-1 with TRBJ2-1; 9 nucleotides align to TRBD1. Germline-derived CDR1 and CDR2 are SGHRS and YFSETQ. The CDR3 covers 15 residues. V shed 0 bases, J shed 6 bases, and the junction held 4 bases outside the gene matches. The CDR3 here is CASSLDGTGSNEQFF. In nucleotides, the CDR3 is TGCGCCAGCAGCTTGGACGGGACAGGGTCCAATGAGCAGTTCTTC.